Listed here are 29 T cell receptor beta chains from one sample, sequenced in a study of shared clonotypes between healthy human individuals. The repertoire was sequenced with immunoSEQ multiplex PCR; TCRdb's copy has only in-frame clones and lacks some. The sample has more than 500,000 clones; about 95% are singletons. CD45RO-negative, CCR7-selected cells formed the naive CD8 fraction, which excluded terminally differentiated effector memory CD45RA+ cells. Sequencing used naive CD8+ T cells sorted from blood. Every receptor here comes from a woman in her thirties in good health.

V and J are TRBV14 and TRBJ2-7; D gene ambiguous. The CDR3 extends over 12 amino acids. The V end lost 2 bases, the J end lost 4 bases, and 6 bases lay between the germline ends. The germline CDR1 and CDR2 sequences are SGHDN and FVKESK. CDR3 sequence: CASSQINYEQYF. CDR3 nucleotide sequence: TGTGCCAGCAGCCAAATAAATTACGAGCAGTACTTC.

This clone has a single count. The chain carries TRBV7-9 and TRBJ2-3; D remains ambiguous. From germline, CDR1 is SEHNR and CDR2 FQNEAQ (reference sequence). The CDR3 spans 15 residues. Trimming removed 5 bases from V and 0 bases from J, with 12 bases in between. CDR3 in DNA: TGTGCCAGCAGCCCCCCCGTGGCTAGCACAGATACGCAGTATTTT. Translated, it gives CASSPPVASTDTQYF.

V gene TRBV7-9 combines with J gene TRBJ2-5; D unclear. The J call may be in error: the DNA end matches TRBJ2-7 better. The germline V gene has CDR1 SEHNR and CDR2 FQNEAQ (reference sequence). CDR3 length: 13 residues. This CDR3 reads CASSKDFSYEQYF. In nucleotides, the CDR3 is TGTGCCAGCAGCAAAGACTTCTCCTACGAGCAGTACTTC.

The chain joins TRBV27 to TRBJ1-1, with D unclear. The CDR3 runs 14 residues. V was clipped by 6 bases and J by 1 base, with 12 bases between them. CDR1 is MNHEY and CDR2 is SMNVEV in the germline V gene (reference sequence). CDR3 in DNA: TGTGCCAGCAGCCCGCTTGAGGCGAACACTGAAGCTTTCTTT. This codes for CASSPLEANTEAFF.

The CDR3 sequence: CASSWDRTISGNTIYF. The CDR3 coding sequence is TGTGCCAGTAGTTGGGACAGGACAATCTCTGGAAACACCATATATTTT. The chain recombines TRBV19 with TRBJ1-3; TRBD1 matches at 8 bases. The CDR3 loop spans 16 amino acids. V dropped 5 bases and J dropped 0; count of bases not matched to a gene: 6. CDR1 and CDR2 (germline): LNHDA, SQIVND (reference sequence). Supplemented by reference TRBV19 and TRBJ1-3, the full variable domain reads DGGITQSPKYLFRKEGQNVTLSCEQNLNHDAMYWYRQDPGQGLRLIYYSQIVNDFQKGDIAEGYSVSREKKESFPLTVTSAQKNPTAFYLCASSWDRTISGNTIYFGEGSWLTVV.

The chain uses TRBV7-9 and TRBJ1-1; 8 bases line up with TRBD1. The V segment lost 5 bases and the J segment 4 bases; nucleotides outside the gene matches: 6. This CDR3 spans 14 amino acids. Germline-derived CDR1 and CDR2 are SEHNR and FQNEAQ (reference sequence). CDR3 DNA sequence: TGTGCCAGCAGCATGACAGGGGCGGGCACTGAAGCTTTCTTT. Translated: CASSMTGAGTEAFF.

The rearrangement joins TRBV27 to TRBJ2-7; D is unclear. Germline V gene sequence: CDR1 MNHEY, CDR2 SMNVEV (reference sequence). CDR3 length: 15 residues. The ends were cut back, 5 bases at V and 2 bases at J, with 16 bases in the middle. CDR3 residues: CASSPLTGWAYEQYF. CDR3 bases: TGTGCCAGCAGTCCCCTCACGGGTTGGGCCTACGAGCAGTACTTC.

This clone was recorded once. The gene calls are TRBV13 and TRBJ1-1, with 8 bases matching TRBD1. With V trimmed by 3 bases and J by 0 bases, 9 bases remained unmatched. Germline CDR1 PRHDT, CDR2 FYEKMQ (reference sequence). There are 17 residues in the CDR3. CDR3 DNA: TGTGCCAGCAGCTTTACGGGAACAGGGGGTTTGAACACTGAAGCTTTCTTT. It codes for CASSFTGTGGLNTEAFF.

V gene TRBV10-2 combines with J gene TRBJ2-7; 7 bases match TRBD2. Per the germline V gene, CDR1 is WSHSY and CDR2 is SAAADI. This CDR3 region has 14 residues. V lost 3 bases, J lost 0 bases, and 2 bases stayed unmatched. Here the CDR3 reads CASSEGGSSYEQYF. The CDR3 nucleotides are TGCGCCAGCAGTGAAGGCGGGAGCTCCTACGAGCAGTACTTC.

The rearrangement uses TRBV4-1 and TRBJ1-5; D unresolved. The CDR3 is 14 residues long. The V gene's germline CDR1 is MGHRA and CDR2 YSYEKL. Trimming took off 4 bases at V and 5 bases at J, with 12 bases between the two ends. CDR3 sequence: CASSRGGVHQPQHF. CDR3 nucleotide sequence: TGCGCCAGCAGCCGGGGAGGAGTCCATCAGCCCCAGCATTTT.

This rearrangement joins TRBV7-9 to TRBJ2-1, with D perhaps given as TRBD1 or TRBD2 (5 bases each). Trimming removed 3 bases at V and 5 bases at J, with 14 bases between. The germline CDR1 and CDR2 sequences are SEHNR and FQNEAQ (reference sequence). This CDR3 region has 15 residues. The CDR3 spells CASSFQDRGHNEQFF. The CDR3 DNA is TGTGCCAGCAGCTTCCAGGACCGGGGACACAATGAGCAGTTCTTC.

Remarks on this clone: The sample contains more than one DNA sequence encoding this CDR3. The rearrangement joins TRBV5-6 to TRBJ2-5; D might be TRBD2 (5 bases). V was clipped by 0 bases and J by 3 bases, with 6 bases between them. Germline V gene data show CDR1 as SGHDT and CDR2 as YYEEEE. This CDR3 spans 13 amino acids. The CDR3 sequence: CASSLVGEETQYF. In nucleotides, the CDR3 is TGTGCCAGCAGCTTGGTGGGAGAAGAGACCCAGTACTTC.

The rearrangement uses TRBV27 and TRBJ1-2; possible D gene TRBD1, 5 bases. This CDR3 has 15 amino acids. CDR1 and CDR2 from the germline V gene are MNHEY and SMNVEV (reference sequence). The ends were cut back, 7 bases at V and 2 bases at J, with 17 bases in the middle. The CDR3 region is CASIGSGTDNYGYTF. The DNA for the CDR3 is TGTGCCAGCATTGGGTCTGGGACTGACAACTATGGCTACACCTTC.

Comment on this clone: Other DNA sequences of this sample code for an identical CDR3. The J gene is TRBJ1-2, the V gene TRBV27; D not resolved. Between the trimmed V and J ends, which lost 2 bases and 2 bases, there was a span of 9 bases. Germline CDR1 reads MNHEY; CDR2 reads SMNVEV (reference sequence). There are 14 residues in the CDR3. The CDR3 sequence: CASSLVGSNYGYTF. The CDR3 nucleotides read TGTGCCAGCAGTTTAGTGGGGTCCAACTATGGCTACACCTTC.

This clone was counted a single time. The chain is built from TRBV7-9 and TRBJ2-1; D is uncertain. Trimming took 8 bases from V and 8 from J, leaving 10 bases between them. The CDR3 runs 11 residues. Germline CDR1 and CDR2: SEHNR and FQNEAQ (reference sequence). CDR3 region: CASVDTHEQFF. The DNA for the CDR3 is TGTGCCAGCGTCGACACCCATGAGCAGTTCTTC.

J is TRBJ2-1 and V is TRBV25-1; 10 positions agree with TRBD2. V lost 3 bases and J lost 8; bases outside the gene matches: 13. Germline V CDR1 and CDR2: MGHDK, SYGVNS. The length of the CDR3 is 17 residues. CDR3 in amino acids: CASSDSSGGLPVDEQFF. In nucleotides, the CDR3 is TGTGCCAGCAGTGATTCTAGCGGGGGTCTCCCTGTGGATGAGCAGTTCTTC.

V is TRBV9 and J is TRBJ2-7; D may match TRBD1 or TRBD2 (6 bases each). From germline, CDR1 is SGDLS and CDR2 YYNGEE. The CDR3 covers 17 residues. V was cut by 0 bases and J by 7 bases, with 23 bases left in between. The CDR3 protein is CASSVGGGGLATREQYF. CDR3 sequence (DNA): TGTGCCAGCAGCGTAGGTGGAGGGGGACTCGCCACTCGGGAGCAGTACTTC.

The rearrangement links TRBV5-4 to TRBJ1-1; D may be TRBD1 (5 bases). The V end was cut by 6 bases, the J end by 4 bases, with 16 bases between. The CDR3 spans 14 residues. Per the germline V gene, CDR1 is SGHNT and CDR2 is YYREEE (reference sequence). The CDR3 nucleotides read TGTGCCAGCACCCCATGGGCAGGGCCCACTGAAGCTTTCTTT. It codes for CASTPWAGPTEAFF.

This clone was counted once. The chain is built from TRBV6-1 and TRBJ2-7; D possibly corresponds to TRBD2 (6 bases). Germline CDR1 is MNHNS and CDR2 is SASEGT. V lost 6 bases, J lost 0 bases, and 12 bases lay in between. The CDR3 extends over 14 amino acids. The CDR3 DNA follows: TGTGCCAGCAGCCTGGGACTCCCCTCCTACGAGCAGTACTTC. It specifies CASSLGLPSYEQYF.

This clone has a single count. This rearrangement joins TRBV4-1 to TRBJ1-1, with D unclear. The germline V gene has CDR1 MGHRA and CDR2 YSYEKL. The CDR3 runs to 17 residues. The V end was cut by 0 bases, the J end by 1 base, with 15 bases between. CDR3 coding DNA: TGCGCCAGCAGCCAAGACGTGGGGATTACCCCGAACACTGAAGCTTTCTTT. Residues: CASSQDVGITPNTEAFF.

The chain employs TRBV5-8 and TRBJ2-4; 11 nucleotides match TRBD2. In germline, CDR1 is SGHTS, CDR2 YDEGEE. The CDR3 sequence is 16 residues long. Trimming cost V 0 bases and J 2 bases; bases outside gene matches: 1. The CDR3 reads CASSLGLAGPKNIQYF. The CDR3 DNA reads as TGTGCCAGCAGCTTGGGACTAGCGGGACCCAAAAACATTCAGTACTTC.

This chain joins TRBV4-1 and TRBJ2-7; 8 positions match TRBD2. Trimming took 1 base from V and 6 from J; bases not matched to a gene: 5. Looked up from germline, CDR1 is MGHRA and CDR2 is YSYEKL. The CDR3 sequence is 14 residues long. The CDR3 DNA reads as TGCGCCAGCAGCCAAGCTGGGACTAGGGGCGAGCAGTACTTC. Translating gives CASSQAGTRGEQYF.

The rearrangement uses TRBV28 and TRBJ1-1; 7 bases fit TRBD1. The CDR3 runs to 14 residues. V trimming: 6 bases; J trimming: 3 bases; junction bases outside the gene matches: 7. CDR1 and CDR2 from the germline V gene are MDHEN and SYDVKM. Here the CDR3 DNA reads TGTGCCAGCAGCGACCGGGACAGCTACACTGAAGCTTTCTTT. Translation gives CASSDRDSYTEAFF.

The chain recombines TRBV19 with TRBJ1-2; D remains unclear. CDR1 and CDR2 (germline): LNHDA, SQIVND (reference sequence). V shed 5 bases and J shed 4 bases, with 5 bases lying between them. This CDR3 has 11 amino acids. The CDR3, as DNA: TGTGCCAGTAGTGGTAGCTATGGCTACACCTTC. Translated: CASSGSYGYTF. Filled out from reference TRBV19 and TRBJ1-2, the complete variable domain reads DGGITQSPKYLFRKEGQNVTLSCEQNLNHDAMYWYRQDPGQGLRLIYYSQIVNDFQKGDIAEGYSVSREKKESFPLTVTSAQKNPTAFYLCASSGSYGYTFGSGTRLTVV.

The CDR3 loop reads CASSPRGGEQYF. The CDR3 DNA reads as TGCGCCAGCAGCCCCCGGGGGGGAGAGCAGTACTTC. The chain combines TRBV5-1 with TRBJ2-7; 8 nucleotides align to TRBD2. The CDR3 length is 12 residues. The trim removed 4 bases at V and 7 bases at J, leaving 4 bases unmatched. Germline-derived CDR1 and CDR2 are SGHRS and YFSETQ.

V is TRBV10-1 and J is TRBJ2-5; D is unclear. The CDR3 covers 12 residues. Germline-derived CDR1 and CDR2 are WNHNN and SYGVQD (reference sequence). Between the trimmed V and J ends, which lost 8 bases and 0 bases, there was a span of 7 bases. The CDR3: CASLGHQETQYF. The CDR3 nucleotides are TGCGCCAGCCTAGGACACCAAGAGACCCAGTACTTC.

The genes are TRBV10-1 and TRBJ1-4, with 7 bases matching TRBD1. The J segment lost 8 bases and the V segment lost 2 bases, leaving 8 bases of the junction unmatched. Per germline, CDR1 WNHNN and CDR2 SYGVQD (reference sequence). CDR3 length equals 15 residues. This CDR3 is CASSETTGAEEKLFF. The CDR3 region has the DNA TGCGCCAGCAGTGAGACCACAGGGGCGGAAGAAAAACTGTTTTTT.

The J gene is TRBJ1-1, the V gene TRBV11-2, with a weak D call TRBD1 (6 bases). V was cut by 3 bases and J by 3 bases, with 17 bases left in between. Per the germline V gene, CDR1 is SGHAT and CDR2 is FQNNGV. The CDR3 length is 16 residues. CDR3 sequence (DNA): TGTGCCAGCAGCTTTGCCCGGGGGCGGTGGCACACTGAAGCTTTCTTT. Protein: CASSFARGRWHTEAFF.

This chain connects TRBV25-1 to TRBJ1-2, with D perhaps matching TRBD1 (5 bases). Per the germline V gene, CDR1 is MGHDK and CDR2 is SYGVNS. This CDR3 is built from 14 residues. Deletions cut 2 bases from V and 3 bases from J, with 10 bases between. CDR3 sequence reads: CASSEGGTHYGYTF. The CDR3 nucleotides read TGTGCCAGCAGTGAAGGGGGAACTCACTATGGCTACACCTTC.